This T cell receptor (beta chain) was identified during a study of shared clonotypes between healthy human individuals. The overall study: There were three CD4 naive, three CD4 memory, two CD8 naive and one CD8 memory plates per donor. Notes on the study in general: Some clonotypes were shared by all four sorted-subset donors, while others were not shared. The non-shared ones had lower generation probabilities than the shared ones. Among the subsets, naive ones generally showed larger estimated richness than memory ones. With a few donors compared, 4% to 5.5% of naive CD4 clonotypes were shared.

TCRdb keeps only in-frame clones here, not all; method: immunoSEQ multiplex PCR. Of about 770,000 clones detected, about two thirds appear once; the ten largest clones hold more than 1.5%. The J segment lost 7 bases and the V segment lost 0 bases, leaving 1 base of the junction unmatched. This CDR3 spans 13 amino acids. In germline, CDR1 is SEHNR, CDR2 FQNEAQ (reference sequence). A word on this clone: Its antigen is as yet unknown.

This clonotype was obtained from a woman between 25 and 40 years old in good health. Sample: memory CD4+ T cells sorted from blood. The subset: CD45RA-negative fraction. The rearrangement joins TRBV7-9 to TRBJ2-3, with 7 bases fitting TRBD2. This CDR3 is CASSLAGGNTQYF. DNA for the CDR3: TGTGCCAGCAGCTTAGCGGGAGGGAATACGCAGTATTTT.